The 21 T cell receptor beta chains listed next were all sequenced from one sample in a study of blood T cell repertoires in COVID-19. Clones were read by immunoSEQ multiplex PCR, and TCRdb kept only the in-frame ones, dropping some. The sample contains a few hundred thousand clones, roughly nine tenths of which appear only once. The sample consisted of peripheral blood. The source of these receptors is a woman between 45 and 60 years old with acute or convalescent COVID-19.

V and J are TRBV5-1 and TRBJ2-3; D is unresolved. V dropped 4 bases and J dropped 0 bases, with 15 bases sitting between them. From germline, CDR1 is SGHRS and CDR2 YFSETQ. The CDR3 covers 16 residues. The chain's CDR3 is CASSTLTLESTDTQYF. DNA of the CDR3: TGCGCCAGCAGCACCTTAACCTTAGAAAGCACAGATACGCAGTATTTT.

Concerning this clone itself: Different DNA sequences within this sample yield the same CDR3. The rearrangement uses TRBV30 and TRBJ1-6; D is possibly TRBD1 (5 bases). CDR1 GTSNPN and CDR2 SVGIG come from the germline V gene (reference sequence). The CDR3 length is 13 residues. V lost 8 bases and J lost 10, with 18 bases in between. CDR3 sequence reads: CASEGGVGSPLHF. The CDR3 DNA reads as TGTGCCAGCGAGGGAGGGGTGGGGTCACCCCTCCACTTT.

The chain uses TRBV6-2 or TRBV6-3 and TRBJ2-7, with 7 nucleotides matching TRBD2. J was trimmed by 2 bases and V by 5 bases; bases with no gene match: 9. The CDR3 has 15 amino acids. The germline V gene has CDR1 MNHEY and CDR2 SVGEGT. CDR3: CASSIRDYSPYEQYF. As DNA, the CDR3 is TGTGCCAGCAGTATCCGGGACTATTCGCCCTACGAGCAGTACTTC.

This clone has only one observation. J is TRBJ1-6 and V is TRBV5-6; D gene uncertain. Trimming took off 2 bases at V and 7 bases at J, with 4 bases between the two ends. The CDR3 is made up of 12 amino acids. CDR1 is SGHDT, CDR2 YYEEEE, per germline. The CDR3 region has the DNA TGTGCCAGCAGCTTCAGGAATTCACCCCTCCACTTT. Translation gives CASSFRNSPLHF. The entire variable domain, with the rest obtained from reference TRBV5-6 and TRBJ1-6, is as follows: DAGVTQSPTHLIKTRGQQVTLRCSPKSGHDTVSWYQQALGQGPQFIFQYYEEEERQRGNFPDRFSGHQFPNYSSELNVNALLLGDSALYLCASSFRNSPLHFGNGTRLTVT.

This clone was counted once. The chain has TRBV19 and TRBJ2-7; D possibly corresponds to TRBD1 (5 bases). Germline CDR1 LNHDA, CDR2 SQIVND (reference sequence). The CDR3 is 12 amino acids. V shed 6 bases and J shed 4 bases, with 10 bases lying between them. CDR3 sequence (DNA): TGTGCCAGTAGCCAAACAGGATACGAGCAGTACTTC. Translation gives CASSQTGYEQYF.

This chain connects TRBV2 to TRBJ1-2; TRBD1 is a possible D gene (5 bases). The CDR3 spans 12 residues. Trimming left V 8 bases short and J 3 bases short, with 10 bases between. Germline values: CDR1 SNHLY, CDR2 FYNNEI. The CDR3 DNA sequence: TGTGCCAGCTCTGGGGACTACTATGGCTACACCTTC. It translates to CASSGDYYGYTF. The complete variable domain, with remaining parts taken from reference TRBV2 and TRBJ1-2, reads EPEVTQTPSHQVTQMGQEVILRCVPISNHLYFYWYRQILGQKVEFLVSFYNNEISEKSEIFDDQFSVERPDGSNFTLKIRSTKLEDSAMYFCASSGDYYGYTFGSGTRLTVV.

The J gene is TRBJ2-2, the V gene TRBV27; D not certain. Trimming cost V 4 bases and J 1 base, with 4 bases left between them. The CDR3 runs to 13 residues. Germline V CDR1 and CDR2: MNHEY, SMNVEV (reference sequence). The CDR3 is CASSSRNTGELFF. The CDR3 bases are TGTGCCAGCAGTTCCAGGAACACCGGGGAGCTGTTTTTT.

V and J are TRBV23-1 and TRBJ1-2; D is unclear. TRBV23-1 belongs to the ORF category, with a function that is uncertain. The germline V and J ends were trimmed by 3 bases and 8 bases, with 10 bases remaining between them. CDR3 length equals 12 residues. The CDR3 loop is CASSHVGDGYTF. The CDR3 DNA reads TGCGCCAGCAGTCACGTCGGAGACGGCTACACCTTC.

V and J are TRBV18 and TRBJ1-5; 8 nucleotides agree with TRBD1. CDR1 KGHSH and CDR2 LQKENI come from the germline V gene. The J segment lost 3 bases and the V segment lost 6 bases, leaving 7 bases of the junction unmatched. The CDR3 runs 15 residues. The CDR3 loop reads CASSQGQGNNQPQHF. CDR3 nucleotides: TGTGCCAGCTCCCAAGGACAGGGCAACAATCAGCCCCAGCATTTT.

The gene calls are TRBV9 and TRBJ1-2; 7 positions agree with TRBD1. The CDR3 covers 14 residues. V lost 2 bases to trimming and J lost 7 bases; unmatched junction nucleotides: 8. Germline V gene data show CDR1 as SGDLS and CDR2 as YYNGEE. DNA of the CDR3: TGTGCCAGCAGCGTTTTAACAGGGGACGGTGGCTACACCTTC. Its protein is CASSVLTGDGGYTF.

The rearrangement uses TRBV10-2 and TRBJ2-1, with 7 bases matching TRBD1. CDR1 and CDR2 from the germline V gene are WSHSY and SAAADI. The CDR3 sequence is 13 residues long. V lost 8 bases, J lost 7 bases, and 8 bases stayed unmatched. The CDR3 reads CASALTGSNEQFF. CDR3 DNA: TGCGCCAGCGCCCTGACAGGGTCGAATGAGCAGTTCTTC.

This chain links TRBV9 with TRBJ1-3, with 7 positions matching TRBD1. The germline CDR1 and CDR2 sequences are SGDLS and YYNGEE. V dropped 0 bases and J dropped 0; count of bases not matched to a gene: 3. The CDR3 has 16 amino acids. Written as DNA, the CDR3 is TGTGCCAGCAGCGTAGAGGACAGGAACTCTGGAAACACCATATATTTT. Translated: CASSVEDRNSGNTIYF.

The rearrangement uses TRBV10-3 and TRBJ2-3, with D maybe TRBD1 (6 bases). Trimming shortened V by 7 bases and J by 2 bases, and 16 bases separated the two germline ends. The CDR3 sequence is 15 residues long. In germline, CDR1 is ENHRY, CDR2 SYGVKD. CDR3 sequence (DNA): TGTGCCATCACCCCAGGGGTGGCTGACACAGATACGCAGTATTTT. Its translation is CAITPGVADTDTQYF.

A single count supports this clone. The CDR3 is CASSAGQGATDTQYF. CDR3 nucleotides: TGTGCCAGTAGTGCAGGACAGGGAGCCACAGATACGCAGTATTTT. The chain links TRBV19 to TRBJ2-3; TRBD1 agrees at 8 bases. V shed 5 bases, J shed 2 bases, and the junction held 6 bases outside the gene matches. Germline CDR1 LNHDA, CDR2 SQIVND (reference sequence). The CDR3 consists of 15 residues.

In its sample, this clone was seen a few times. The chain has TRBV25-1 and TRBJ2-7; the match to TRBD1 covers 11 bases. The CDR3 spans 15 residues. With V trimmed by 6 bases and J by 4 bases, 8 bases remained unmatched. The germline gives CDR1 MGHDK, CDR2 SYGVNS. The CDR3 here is CASSEPGTGGYEQYF. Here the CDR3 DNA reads TGTGCCAGCAGCGAACCCGGGACAGGGGGGTACGAGCAGTACTTC.

The CDR3 spells CSVRQGMNTEAFF. CDR3 nucleotides: TGCAGCGTTCGACAGGGGATGAACACTGAAGCTTTCTTT. The J gene is TRBJ1-1, the V gene TRBV29-1; TRBD1 matches 8 bases. Trimming took 5 bases from V and 0 from J; bases not matched to a gene: 2. The V gene's germline CDR1 is SQVTM and CDR2 ANQGSEA. CDR3 length: 13 residues.

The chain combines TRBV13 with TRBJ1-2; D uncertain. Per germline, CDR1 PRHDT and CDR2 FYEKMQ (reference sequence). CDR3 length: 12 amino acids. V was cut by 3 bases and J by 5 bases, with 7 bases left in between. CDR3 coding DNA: TGTGCCAGCAGCTTTCCAGGTTATGGCTACACCTTC. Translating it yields CASSFPGYGYTF.

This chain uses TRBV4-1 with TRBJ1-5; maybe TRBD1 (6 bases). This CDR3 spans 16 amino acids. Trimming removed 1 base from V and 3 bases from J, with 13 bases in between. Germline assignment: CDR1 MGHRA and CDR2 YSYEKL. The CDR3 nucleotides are TGCGCCAGCAGCCAAGTTGGGGGCAGGGACAATCAGCCCCAGCATTTT. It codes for CASSQVGGRDNQPQHF.

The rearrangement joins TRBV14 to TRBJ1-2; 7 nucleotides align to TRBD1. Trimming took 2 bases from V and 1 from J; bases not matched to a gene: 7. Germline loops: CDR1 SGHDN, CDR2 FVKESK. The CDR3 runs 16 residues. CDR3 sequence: CASSQIGTDINYGYTF. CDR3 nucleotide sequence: TGTGCCAGCAGCCAAATCGGGACAGATATTAACTATGGCTACACCTTC.

The CDR3 nucleotides are TGCGCCAGCAGCTTGGAAAGGGGTTCCGGGCATGGCTACACCTTC. Translating it yields CASSLERGSGHGYTF. The chain is built from TRBV5-1 and TRBJ1-2, with D possibly matching TRBD1 (5 bases). The CDR3 is 15 amino acids. The germline CDR1 and CDR2 sequences are SGHRS and YFSETQ. The ends were cut back, 0 bases at V and 6 bases at J, with 15 bases in the middle. The whole variable domain, remainder taken from reference TRBV5-1 and TRBJ1-2, is KAGVTQTPRYLIKTRGQQVTLSCSPISGHRSVSWYQQTPGQGLQFLFEYFSETQRNKGNFPGRFSGRQFSNSRSEMNVSTLELGDSALYLCASSLERGSGHGYTFGSGTRLTVV.

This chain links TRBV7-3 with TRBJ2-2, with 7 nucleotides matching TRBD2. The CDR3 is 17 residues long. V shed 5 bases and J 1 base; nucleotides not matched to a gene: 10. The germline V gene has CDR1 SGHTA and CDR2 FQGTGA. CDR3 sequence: CASSPPGIAGNTGELFF. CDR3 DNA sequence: TGTGCCAGCAGCCCGCCGGGGATAGCGGGGAACACCGGGGAGCTGTTTTTT.